Presented here are 11 T cell receptor beta chains from one specimen sequenced in a study of cytomegalovirus exposure and HLA in healthy donors. PCR primers comprised 60 Vbeta and 13 Jbeta primers. The assay was immunoSEQ multiplex PCR, and TCRdb's table has in-frame clones only and misses some. Recorded for this sample: 100,000 to 150,000 clones. Sequencing was carried out using PBMCs. The origin of the receptors is a man younger than 30 in good health and CMV-seronegative.

The chain recombines TRBV30 with TRBJ1-4; 9 nucleotides agree with TRBD1. V gave up 8 bases and J gave up 7 bases; unmatched junction bases: 8. This CDR3 is 13 amino acids long. Germline lookup yields CDR1 GTSNPN and CDR2 SVGIG (reference sequence). In DNA, the CDR3 is TGTGCCGGAGTGACAGGGGGATTTGAAAAACTGTTTTTT. The encoded protein is CAGVTGGFEKLFF.

V is TRBV18 and J is TRBJ1-3, with D possibly being TRBD1 (6 bases). V was clipped by 1 base and J by 4 bases, with 8 bases between them. This CDR3 has 14 residues. The germline gives CDR1 KGHSH, CDR2 LQKENI. CDR3 loop: CASSPQQGGNTIYF. As DNA, the CDR3 is TGTGCCAGCTCACCACAACAGGGAGGAAACACCATATATTTT.

This chain connects TRBV5-1 to TRBJ2-5, with 14 positions matching TRBD2. The CDR3 is made up of 18 amino acids. V lost 2 bases, J lost 5 bases, and 11 bases stayed unmatched. The germline gives CDR1 SGHRS, CDR2 YFSETQ. CDR3 bases: TGCGCCAGCAGCTTCGGGACTAGCGGGGGCCGCCCCGGGGAGACCCAGTACTTC. It specifies CASSFGTSGGRPGETQYF. Full variable domain (missing parts from reference TRBV5-1 and TRBJ2-5): KAGVTQTPRYLIKTRGQQVTLSCSPISGHRSVSWYQQTPGQGLQFLFEYFSETQRNKGNFPGRFSGRQFSNSRSEMNVSTLELGDSALYLCASSFGTSGGRPGETQYFGPGTRLLVL.

The V gene is TRBV7-2, the J gene TRBJ1-5; 7 nucleotides align to TRBD1. Germline V gives CDR1 SGHTA, CDR2 FQGNSA. V trimming: 4 bases; J trimming: 6 bases; junction bases outside the gene matches: 6. This CDR3 comprises 14 residues. CDR3 bases: TGTGCCAGCAGCTATGACAGGGAGACTCAGCCCCAGCATTTT. The encoded protein is CASSYDRETQPQHF.

The chain uses TRBV4-1 and TRBJ2-5, with TRBD2 identical over 9 bases. CDR3 length equals 14 residues. Germline assignment: CDR1 MGHRA and CDR2 YSYEKL. The ends lost 2 bases at V and 2 bases at J; junction bases unmatched: 0. CDR3 in DNA: TGCGCCAGCAGCCAAACTAGCGGGCAAGAGACCCAGTACTTC. The encoded protein is CASSQTSGQETQYF.

J is TRBJ2-3 and V is TRBV9; 9 bases map to TRBD1. The germline CDR1 and CDR2 sequences are SGDLS and YYNGEE. The length of the CDR3 is 15 residues. V shed 3 bases and J 4 bases; nucleotides not matched to a gene: 6. As DNA, the CDR3 is TGTGCCAGCAGCGCTCGGACAGGGGATGCAGATACGCAGTATTTT. It yields the protein CASSARTGDADTQYF.

V and J are TRBV11-2 and TRBJ2-7, with D tentatively TRBD2 (5 bases). From germline, CDR1 is SGHAT and CDR2 FQNNGV. V lost 1 base and J lost 5, with 18 bases in between. This CDR3 contains 16 residues. CDR3 sequence: CASSLGSRPGSHEQYF. The CDR3 nucleotides read TGTGCCAGCAGCTTAGGATCGAGGCCTGGGAGTCACGAGCAGTACTTC.

V and J are TRBV5-1 and TRBJ2-2; D is ambiguous. Trimming removed 4 bases at V and 6 bases at J, with 16 bases between. CDR1 is SGHRS and CDR2 is YFSETQ in the germline V gene. This CDR3 is 15 amino acids long. The CDR3 sequence: CASSPPGGRAGELFF. CDR3 coding DNA: TGCGCCAGCAGCCCCCCGGGTGGTCGGGCCGGGGAGCTGTTTTTT.

The chain uses TRBV27 and TRBJ1-6; TRBD1 matches 7 bases. V was pared by 10 bases and J by 5 bases, with 5 bases of the junction left unmatched. CDR1 MNHEY and CDR2 SMNVEV come from the germline V gene (reference sequence). This CDR3 is 13 amino acids long. Here the CDR3 reads CAIGTVDNSPLHF. The CDR3 DNA follows: TGTGCCATCGGGACAGTGGATAATTCACCCCTCCACTTT.

The genes are TRBV19 and TRBJ2-3; 10 bases align to TRBD1. CDR3 length equals 14 residues. Germline V gene lookup returns CDR1 LNHDA and CDR2 SQIVND (reference sequence). Trimming removed 3 bases from V and 6 bases from J; junction bases left unmatched: 3. CDR3: CASSMRQGADTQYF. CDR3 nucleotide sequence: TGTGCCAGTAGTATGAGACAGGGGGCGGATACGCAGTATTTT.

The V call is TRBV11-3, the J call TRBJ2-2, with 7 positions matching TRBD2. Germline V gene data show CDR1 as SGHNT and CDR2 as YENEEA. V lost 9 bases to trimming and J lost 6 bases; unmatched junction nucleotides: 10. This CDR3 has 14 residues. For the CDR3, the DNA is TGTGCCAGTAGTTCTAGCGGATCCTCCGGGGAGCTGTTTTTT. Translated, it gives CASSSSGSSGELFF. Together with reference TRBV11-3 and TRBJ2-2, the CDR3 gives the full variable domain: EAGVVQSPRYKIIEKKQPVAFWCNPISGHNTLYWYLQNLGQGPELLIRYENEEAVDDSQLPKDRFSAERLKGVDSTLKIQPAELGDSAVYLCASSSSGSSGELFFGEGSRLTVL.